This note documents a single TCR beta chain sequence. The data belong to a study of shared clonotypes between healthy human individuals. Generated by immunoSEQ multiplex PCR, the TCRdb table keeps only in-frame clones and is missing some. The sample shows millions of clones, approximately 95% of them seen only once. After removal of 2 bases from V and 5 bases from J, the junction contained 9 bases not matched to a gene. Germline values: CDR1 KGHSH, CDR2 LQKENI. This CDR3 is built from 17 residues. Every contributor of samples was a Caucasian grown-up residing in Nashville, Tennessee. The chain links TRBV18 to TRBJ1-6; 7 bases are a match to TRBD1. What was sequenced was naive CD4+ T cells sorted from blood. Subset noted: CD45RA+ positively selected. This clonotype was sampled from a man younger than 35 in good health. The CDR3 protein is CASSPVSQTGNNSPLHF. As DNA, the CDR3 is TGTGCCAGCTCACCAGTTTCCCAGACAGGGAATAATTCACCCCTCCACTTT.